This TCR beta chain is drawn from a study of blood T cell repertoires in COVID-19. Some clones are missing from TCRdb's copy, which holds only in-frame ones; the method was immunoSEQ multiplex PCR. The sample shows some 250,000 clones, 65% to 90% of them seen only once. The CDR3 loop spans 18 amino acids. Germline loops: CDR1 MNHEY, CDR2 SMNVEV (reference sequence). V lost 3 bases and J 3 bases, leaving 18 bases between the germline ends. The sequenced sample was PBMCs or T cells enriched from blood (not recorded which). The clonotype comes from a man aged 18 to 30 who had recovered from COVID-19. The chain couples TRBV27 to TRBJ1-6; unclear D gene. Written as DNA, the CDR3 is TGTGCCAGCAGTTTCGAACCCGCCCCACTAAACTATAATTCACCCCTCCACTTT. Translation gives CASSFEPAPLNYNSPLHF.